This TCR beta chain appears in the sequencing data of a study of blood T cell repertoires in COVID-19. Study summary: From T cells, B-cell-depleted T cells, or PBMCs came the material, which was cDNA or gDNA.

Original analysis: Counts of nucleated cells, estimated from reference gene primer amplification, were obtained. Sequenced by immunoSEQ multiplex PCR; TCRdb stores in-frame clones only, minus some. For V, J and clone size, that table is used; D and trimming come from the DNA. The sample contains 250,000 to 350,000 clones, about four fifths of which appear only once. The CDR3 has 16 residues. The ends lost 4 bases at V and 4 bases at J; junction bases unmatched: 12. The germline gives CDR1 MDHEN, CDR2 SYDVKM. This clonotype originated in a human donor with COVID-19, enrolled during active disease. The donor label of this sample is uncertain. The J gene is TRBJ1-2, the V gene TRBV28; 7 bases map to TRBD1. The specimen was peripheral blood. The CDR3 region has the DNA TGTGCCAGCAGTTCCGTGGTGAGGGGGCCATCCTATGGCTACACCTTC. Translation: CASSSVVRGPSYGYTF.